This T cell receptor (beta chain) was captured in a study of follicular helper T cells after annual influenza vaccination. Sample time point: 2015-2016 season, 7 days after influenza vaccination. The sample holds one count of this clone. Its antigen is currently unknown. Overall study findings and caveats: Successive annual vaccinations recalled a recurrent oligoclonal ICOS+CD38+ cTfh response with influenza-specific clonotypes.

The data were produced by immunoSEQ multiplex PCR, yet TCRdb's version contains in-frame clones alone and is incomplete. Among some 9,800 clones listed, approximately 87% were seen once. The V gene end was trimmed by 2 bases and the J gene end by 8 bases; junction bases not matched to a gene: 9. The CDR3 consists of 16 residues. Germline V gives CDR1 SGHVS, CDR2 FQNEAQ. This chain connects TRBV7-8 to TRBJ2-1; the match to TRBD2 covers 10 bases. The TCR was taken from an adult who received the influenza vaccine. The sample here was CXCR5- memory CD4+ T cells sorted from blood, taken 7 days after influenza vaccination. The CDR3 region has the DNA TGTGCCAGCAGCTTACGAGAGCGGGGGGGCCTCGATGAGCAGTTCTTC. Protein: CASSLRERGGLDEQFF.